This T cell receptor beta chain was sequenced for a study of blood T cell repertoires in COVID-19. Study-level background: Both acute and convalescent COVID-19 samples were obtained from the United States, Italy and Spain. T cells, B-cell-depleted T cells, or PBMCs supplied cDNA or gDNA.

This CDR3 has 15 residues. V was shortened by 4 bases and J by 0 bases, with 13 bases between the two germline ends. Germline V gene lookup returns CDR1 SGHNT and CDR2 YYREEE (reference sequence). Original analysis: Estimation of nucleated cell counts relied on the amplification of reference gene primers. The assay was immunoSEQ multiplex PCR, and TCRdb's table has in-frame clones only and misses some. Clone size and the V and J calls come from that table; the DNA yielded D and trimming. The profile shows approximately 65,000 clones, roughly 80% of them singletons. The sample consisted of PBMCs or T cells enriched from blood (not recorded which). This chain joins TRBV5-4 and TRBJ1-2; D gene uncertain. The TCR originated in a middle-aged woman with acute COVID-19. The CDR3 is CASSESSSANYGYTF. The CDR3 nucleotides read TGTGCCAGCAGCGAATCTAGCAGCGCTAACTATGGCTACACCTTC.